The sequence of this T cell receptor (beta chain) was determined in a study of T cells in Graves' hyperthyroidism and ophthalmopathy. Those patients with uncontrolled infection, other autoimmune disease, pregnancy or lactation were excluded. The investigators amplified TCR beta CDR3 regions from RNA transcripts. An initial round of RT-PCR targeting the TCR CDR3 relied on the HTBI primer set. TCRdb analysed the multiplex PCR reads with MiXCR anew, one entry per CDR3 protein. The sample consists of under 400,000 distinct CDR3 sequences, under 15% of them appearing once. About this clonotype itself: It may be a read error: a sequence one base away is much more abundant.

The CDR3 loop spans 15 amino acids. Per the germline V gene, CDR1 is KGHSH and CDR2 is LQKENI. The material sequenced was blood. This sequence originates from a woman between 18 and 29 years old with Graves' hyperthyroidism. The gene calls are TRBV18 and TRBJ1-6; a weak D match, TRBD1 (5 bases). CDR3 region: CANSPDISYNSPLHF. CDR3 DNA sequence: TGTGCCAACTCACCGGACATCTCCTATAATTCACCCCTCCACTTT.